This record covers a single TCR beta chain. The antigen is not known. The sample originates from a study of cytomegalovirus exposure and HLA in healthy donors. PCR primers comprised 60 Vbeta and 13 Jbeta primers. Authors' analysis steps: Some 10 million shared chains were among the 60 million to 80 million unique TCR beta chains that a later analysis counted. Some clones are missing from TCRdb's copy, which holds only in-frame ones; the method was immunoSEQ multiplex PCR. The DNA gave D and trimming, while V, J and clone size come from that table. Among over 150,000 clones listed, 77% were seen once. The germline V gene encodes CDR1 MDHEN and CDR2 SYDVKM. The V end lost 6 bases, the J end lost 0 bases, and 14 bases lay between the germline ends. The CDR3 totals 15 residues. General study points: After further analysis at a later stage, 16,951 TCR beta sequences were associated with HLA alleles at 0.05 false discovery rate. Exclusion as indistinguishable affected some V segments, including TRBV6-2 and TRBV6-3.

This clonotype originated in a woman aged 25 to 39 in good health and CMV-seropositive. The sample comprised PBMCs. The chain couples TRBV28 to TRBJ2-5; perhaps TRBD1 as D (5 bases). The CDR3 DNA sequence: TGTGCCAGCAGCCCCGGACATTGGGACCAAGAGACCCAGTACTTC. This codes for CASSPGHWDQETQYF.